The rows below give T cell receptor beta chains drawn from one sample of a study of blood T cell repertoires in COVID-19. TCRdb keeps only in-frame clones here, not all; method: immunoSEQ multiplex PCR. The sample contains about half a million clones, 70% to 90% of which appear only once. Specimen: peripheral blood. Every receptor here comes from a human donor in a cohort sampled during active COVID-19. Each CDR3 is given with its conserved first and last residue. A D gene is named only where the DNA matches it firmly. A row's size may be missing; if present it is once, few, many or a size class.

j_call d_call clone_size v_call cdr3_aa cdr3_nt
TRBJ2-5 TRBD1 - TRBV6-5 CASSRGQGAETQYF TGTGCCAGCAGTCGGGGACAGGGGGCTGAGACCCAGTACTTC
TRBJ1-5 - - TRBV4-3 CASSQDTGRPQHF TGCGCCAGCAGCCAAGATACCGGGAGGCCCCAGCATTTT
TRBJ2-2 TRBD2 - TRBV30 CAWSRLAGGGELFF TGTGCCTGGAGTAGACTAGCGGGAGGCGGGGAGCTGTTTTTT
TRBJ2-3 TRBD1 - TRBV25-1 CASGRQGAHTDTQYF TGTGCCAGCGGTCGACAGGGGGCCCACACAGATACGCAGTATTTT
TRBJ1-1 - - TRBV6-5 CASRAQIPPTEAFF TGTGCCAGCAGGGCACAAATCCCCCCCACTGAAGCTTTCTTT
TRBJ1-2 TRBD1 - TRBV28 CASSPHQGAGYGYTF TGTGCCAGCAGTCCCCATCAGGGGGCCGGCTATGGCTACACCTTC
TRBJ1-2 TRBD1 - TRBV10-3 CAITPGTENYGYTF TGTGCCATCACCCCCGGGACAGAGAACTATGGCTACACCTTC
TRBJ1-1 TRBD1 - TRBV6-1 CASSEMYRTGGNTEAFF TGTGCCAGCAGTGAAATGTACCGGACAGGGGGGAACACTGAAGCTTTCTTT
TRBJ2-2 - - TRBV9 CASSPNQTPGELFF TGTGCCAGCAGCCCGAACCAGACACCCGGGGAGCTGTTTTTT
TRBJ1-5 TRBD1 once TRBV19 CASRTGGGNQPQHF TGTGCCAGTCGGACAGGGGGAGGCAATCAGCCCCAGCATTTT
TRBJ1-5 TRBD1 - TRBV10-3 CAISEKRGQENQPQHF TGTGCCATCAGTGAGAAAAGGGGGCAAGAGAATCAGCCCCAGCATTTT
TRBJ2-7 TRBD2 - TRBV29-1 CSVELAGEEQYF TGCAGCGTTGAATTAGCGGGAGAAGAGCAGTACTTC
TRBJ2-6 TRBD1 once TRBV4-2 CASSHPGQVASSSGANVLTF TGTGCCAGCAGCCACCCGGGACAGGTGGCATCCAGCTCTGGGGCCAACGTCCTGACTTTC
TRBJ2-3 TRBD1 - TRBV6-6 CASIDRGLTDTQYF TGTGCCAGCATCGACAGGGGGTTGACAGATACGCAGTATTTT
TRBJ2-5 TRBD2 - TRBV7-2 CASSGPSGRETQYF TGTGCCAGCAGCGGACCTAGCGGGAGAGAGACCCAGTACTTC
TRBJ1-5 - many TRBV4-3 CASSLKQGQPQHF TGCGCCAGCAGCCTGAAACAGGGACAGCCCCAGCATTTT
TRBJ2-3 TRBD1 - TRBV11-3 CASSLRTGGTDTQYF TGTGCCAGCAGCCTCAGGACAGGGGGCACAGATACGCAGTATTTT
TRBJ1-3 - - TRBV11-3 CASSLGADPGNTIYF TGTGCCAGCAGCTTAGGGGCAGATCCTGGAAACACCATATATTTT
TRBJ2-7 TRBD1 - TRBV30 CAWSRFTGGEQYF TGTGCCTGGAGTCGTTTCACAGGGGGCGAGCAGTACTTC
TRBJ1-5 TRBD1 - TRBV19 CASSPTDRGLSNQPQHF TGTGCCAGTAGTCCAACGGACAGGGGGCTGTCAAATCAGCCCCAGCATTTT
TRBJ2-7 TRBD2 - TRBV7-9 CASSLATSWYF TGTGCCAGCAGCTTAGCGACTAGCTGGTACTTC
TRBJ2-5 - - TRBV3-1/TRBV3-2 CASSQVDPGTWQETQYF TGTGCCAGCAGCCAAGTGGACCCGGGGACTTGGCAGGAGACCCAGTACTTC
TRBJ2-3 - many TRBV30 CAWSVDPGVNTDTQYF TGTGCCTGGAGTGTGGACCCGGGGGTAAACACAGATACGCAGTATTTT
TRBJ1-5 - - TRBV18 CASSPSRVMSNQPQHF TGTGCCAGCTCACCAAGTCGGGTAATGAGCAATCAGCCCCAGCATTTT
TRBJ1-4 TRBD1 - TRBV4-2 CASSPPRTGGSEKLFF TGTGCCAGCAGCCCGCCTCGGACAGGGGGGAGCGAAAAACTGTTTTTT
TRBJ2-1 - - TRBV5-4 CASSSGGEGVGDEQFF TGTGCCAGCAGTTCTGGAGGAGAGGGAGTTGGCGATGAGCAGTTCTTC
TRBJ1-2 - - TRBV6-5 CASSYGAGVGYGYTF TGTGCCAGCAGTTACGGGGCCGGTGTAGGATATGGCTACACCTTC
TRBJ2-4 TRBD2 - TRBV13 CASSFEQTSGRALRNIQYF TGTGCCAGCAGCTTTGAACAGACTAGCGGGAGGGCCCTTCGAAACATTCAGTACTTC
TRBJ2-6 - - TRBV19 CASSIPRAGANVLTF TGTGCCAGTAGTATACCCAGGGCTGGGGCCAACGTCCTGACTTTC
TRBJ1-6 - - TRBV3-1/TRBV3-2 CASSHNGDSPLHF TGTGCCAGCAGCCACAACGGGGATTCACCCCTCCACTTT
TRBJ1-1 - - TRBV18 CASSPDSKNTEAFF TGTGCCAGCTCACCGGACAGTAAAAACACTGAAGCTTTCTTT